Presented here are 7 T cell receptor beta chains from one specimen sequenced in a study of identifying expanded T cells in peripheral blood. Libraries were prepared by immunoSEQ multiplex PCR; TCRdb keeps only in-frame clonotypes and omits some of them. The sample has roughly 82,000 clones, roughly 86% seen once; the top ten hold around 18%. Sequenced input: blood. All receptors derive from a person aged 18 to 75 in good health.

The chain is built from TRBV11-1 and TRBJ2-3, with D perhaps matching TRBD1 or TRBD2 (5 bases each). There are 13 residues in the CDR3. The germline CDR1 and CDR2 sequences are SGHAT and FQDESV (reference sequence). Between the trimmed V and J ends, which lost 3 bases and 4 bases, there was a span of 8 bases. CDR3 in amino acids: CASSLGRADTQYF. The CDR3 nucleotides are TGTGCCAGCAGCTTGGGGCGGGCAGATACGCAGTATTTT.

This clone turned up a few times. CDR3 sequence reads: CASSSLRGANTEAFF. The DNA for the CDR3 is TGTGCCAGCAGCTCACTTAGGGGGGCGAACACTGAAGCTTTCTTT. The V gene is TRBV11-2, the J gene TRBJ1-1, with D possibly TRBD1 on 6 matching bases. Trimming took 4 bases from V and 1 from J, leaving 13 bases between them. Germline values: CDR1 SGHAT, CDR2 FQNNGV. This CDR3 region has 15 residues.

The CDR3 region has the DNA TGTGCCAGCAGTTGGGACAGGGAAGGGTATGGCTACACCTTC. Amino acid sequence: CASSWDREGYGYTF. The chain joins TRBV6-6 to TRBJ1-2, with 9 bases identical to TRBD1. The J segment lost 5 bases and the V segment lost 4 bases, leaving 5 bases of the junction unmatched. Germline CDR1 MNHNY, CDR2 SVGAGI (reference sequence). The CDR3 is made up of 14 amino acids.

This chain joins TRBV18 and TRBJ2-5; unclear D gene. With 1 base removed from V and 5 bases from J, the gap between germline ends came to 14 bases. The CDR3 totals 15 residues. Germline CDR1 KGHSH, CDR2 LQKENI. The CDR3 nucleotides read TGTGCCAGCTCACCACTGGAAAGGGCAGTGGAGACCCAGTACTTC. It encodes CASSPLERAVETQYF. Combining the CDR3 with reference TRBV18 and TRBJ2-5 gives the whole variable domain NAGVMQNPRHLVRRRGQEARLRCSPMKGHSHVYWYRQLPEEGLKFMVYLQKENIIDESGMPKERFSAEFPKEGPSILRIQQVVRGDSAAYFCASSPLERAVETQYFGPGTRLLVL.

The CDR3, as DNA: TGCGCCAGCAGGTTGTCCGGGTCCACCGGGGAGCTGTTTTTT. As protein: CASRLSGSTGELFF. V and J are TRBV5-1 and TRBJ2-2; no firm D call. V was clipped by 5 bases and J by 4 bases, with 12 bases between them. The CDR3 runs 14 residues. The germline V gene encodes CDR1 SGHRS and CDR2 YFSETQ.

A single count supports this clone. The V call is TRBV2, the J call TRBJ2-3; TRBD1 matches at 7 bases. V gave up 4 bases and J gave up 2 bases; unmatched junction bases: 3. This CDR3 has 14 amino acids. Germline V gene data show CDR1 as SNHLY and CDR2 as FYNNEI. The CDR3 bases are TGTGCCAGCAGTGGGACAGGACCCACAGATACGCAGTATTTT. Translated: CASSGTGPTDTQYF.

On this clone itself: Possible read error: a much larger clone is one base away. Since no conserved phenylalanine or tryptophan closes the CDR3, a read error is the likely cause. The chain uses TRBV30 and TRBJ2-7; 9 bases match TRBD2. The V gene's germline CDR1 is GTSNPN and CDR2 SVGIG (reference sequence). The CDR3 is 13 amino acids. After removal of 8 bases from V and 7 bases from J, the junction contained 12 bases not matched to a gene. The CDR3 DNA sequence: TGTGCCCGGGGAGAAGCGGGAGGTAGGGAGCAGTACCTC. This encodes CARGEAGGREQYL.